A single T cell receptor beta chain is shown here with its context. The CDR3 runs 17 residues. Trimming stripped 4 bases from V and 1 base from J, with 19 bases between. Germline CDR1 and CDR2: SEHNR and FQNEAQ (reference sequence). This specimen comes from a study of blood T cell repertoires in COVID-19. Only in-frame clones appear in the TCRdb table, and some are missing; sequencing was by immunoSEQ multiplex PCR. The sample consists of 370,000 or so clones, around 84% of them appearing once. The sequenced material came from peripheral blood. This chain uses TRBV7-9 with TRBJ1-1; possible D gene TRBD1, 5 bases. The receptor comes from a human donor with acute or convalescent COVID-19. The donor label of this sample is uncertain. The CDR3 spells CASSSGPLWGGNTEAFF. The CDR3 region has the DNA TGTGCCAGCAGCTCGGGCCCCCTTTGGGGGGGGAACACTGAAGCTTTCTTT.